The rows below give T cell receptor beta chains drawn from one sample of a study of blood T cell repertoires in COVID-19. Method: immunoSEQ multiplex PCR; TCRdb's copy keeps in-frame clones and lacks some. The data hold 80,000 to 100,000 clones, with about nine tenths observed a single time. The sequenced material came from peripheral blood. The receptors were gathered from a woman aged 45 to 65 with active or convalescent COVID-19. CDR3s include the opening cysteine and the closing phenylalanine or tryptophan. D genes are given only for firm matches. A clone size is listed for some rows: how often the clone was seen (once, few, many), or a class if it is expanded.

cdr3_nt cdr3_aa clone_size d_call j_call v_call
TGTGCCAGCAGACGGGACAGGGGGTCAGATACGCAGTATTTT CASRRDRGSDTQYF - TRBD1 TRBJ2-3 TRBV5-5
TGTGCCAGCAGTCCCGGACAGGGCGTTGGTGGCTACACCTTC CASSPGQGVGGYTF - TRBD1 TRBJ1-2 TRBV6-4
TGTGCCAGCAGGCATACAGAGAAGGTCTCTGGAAACACCATATATTTT CASRHTEKVSGNTIYF - - TRBJ1-3 TRBV14
TGTGCCAGCCGAACGGGACACGCGCAATACGAGCAGTACTTC CASRTGHAQYEQYF - - TRBJ2-7 TRBV18
TGTGCCAGCAGCCAAGATCTAGGCGGCACCGGGGAGCTGTTTTTT CASSQDLGGTGELFF - - TRBJ2-2 TRBV4-2
TGTGCCAGCAGCCGTGACAGGGTCGGTCAGCCCCAGCATTTT CASSRDRVGQPQHF few TRBD1 TRBJ1-5 TRBV11-2
TGTGCCAGCAGCTTAGATAACCCCGGGACAGCCTACGAGCAGTACTTC CASSLDNPGTAYEQYF - TRBD1 TRBJ2-7 TRBV11-2
TGTGCCAGCAGCTTAGAGTGGAACGGGGTGACAGGGGATTCCTACGAGCAGTACTTC CASSLEWNGVTGDSYEQYF - TRBD1 TRBJ2-7 TRBV11-2
TGTGCCTGGGACGGGACAGATTCACCCCTCCACTTT CAWDGTDSPLHF - TRBD1 TRBJ1-6 TRBV30
TGTGCCAGCAGCTACGAACAGGGATTTGAGCAGTTCTTC CASSYEQGFEQFF - - TRBJ2-1 TRBV7-3
TGTGCCAGCTCACCACCGGGTCGAGGGACTGAAGCTTTCTTT CASSPPGRGTEAFF once - TRBJ1-1 TRBV18